The 18 T cell receptor beta chains below all came from one sample that was sequenced in a study of blood T cells in healthy people across ages. A second PCR of roughly 7 to 11 cycles used a sample-barcoded 5' primer and a J-beta primer mix. TCRdb re-derived calls from the 5' RACE reads in MiXCR, one entry per CDR3 protein. This table holds more than 650,000 distinct CDR3 sequences, over 20% found once. Sample: blood. The receptor set was obtained from a man between 65 and 85 years old in good health.

The sample holds a few counts of this clonotype. This chain links TRBV12-3 or TRBV12-4 with TRBJ2-3, with 10 bases identical to TRBD1. The V gene end was trimmed by 7 bases and the J gene end by 2 bases; junction bases not matched to a gene: 3. The CDR3 covers 14 residues. The CDR3 sequence: CASTGQGYTDTQYF. The CDR3 DNA reads TGTGCCAGCACGGGACAGGGGTACACAGATACGCAGTATTTT.

The rearrangement uses TRBV12-3 or TRBV12-4 and TRBJ1-1; D ambiguous. V was cut by 3 bases and J by 1 base, with 9 bases left in between. The CDR3 is made up of 14 amino acids. CDR3 DNA sequence: TGTGCCAGCAGTTTTAGGGCCGGGAACACTGAAGCTTTCTTT. Translating it yields CASSFRAGNTEAFF.

The rearrangement links TRBV19 to TRBJ1-2; D call uncertain. Trimming stripped 5 bases from V and 8 bases from J, with 18 bases between. Germline CDR1 LNHDA, CDR2 SQIVND (reference sequence). The CDR3 totals 14 residues. Here the CDR3 DNA reads TGTGCCAGTAGTCCCCAGGCCGGTTTCGGGGGCTACACCTTC. It specifies CASSPQAGFGGYTF.

The rearrangement links TRBV4-1 to TRBJ1-4; D is undetermined. Trimming took off 5 bases at V and 4 bases at J, with 11 bases between the two ends. Per the germline V gene, CDR1 is MGHRA and CDR2 is YSYEKL. The CDR3 consists of 14 residues. The CDR3 sequence is CASSVFGVNEKLFF. In nucleotides, the CDR3 is TGCGCCAGCAGCGTTTTTGGGGTTAATGAAAAACTGTTTTTT.

This rearrangement joins TRBV5-1 to TRBJ2-3, with D perhaps matching TRBD2 (7 bases). The germline CDR1 and CDR2 sequences are SGHRS and YFSETQ. The V and J ends lost 0 bases and 5 bases respectively, with 13 bases between them. This CDR3 spans 15 amino acids. Written as DNA, the CDR3 is TGCGCCAGCAGCTTGGATCGGGGGGCTATAGATACGCAGTATTTT. Its translation: CASSLDRGAIDTQYF.

The chain employs TRBV2 and TRBJ2-3; D is perhaps TRBD2 (6 bases). This CDR3 contains 15 residues. Germline V gene lookup returns CDR1 SNHLY and CDR2 FYNNEI. The ends were cut back, 7 bases at V and 0 bases at J, with 14 bases in the middle. CDR3 sequence reads: CASTSEGLSTDTQYF. Here the CDR3 DNA reads TGTGCCAGCACCTCCGAGGGACTCAGCACAGATACGCAGTATTTT.

This clonotype appeared a few times. CDR3 sequence: CASSGSQTNSPLHF. The CDR3 coding sequence is TGTGCCTCCTCCGGAAGCCAAACAAATTCACCCCTCCACTTT. The chain carries TRBV13 and TRBJ1-6, with D unclear. CDR1 is PRHDT and CDR2 is FYEKMQ in the germline V gene (reference sequence). The CDR3 totals 14 residues. V was clipped by 11 bases and J by 7 bases, with 18 bases between them.

With regard to this clonotype: Being one base from a much bigger clone, this may be a read error. The chain links TRBV5-1 to TRBJ2-5; TRBD2 agrees at 7 bases. V was clipped by 4 bases and J by 3 bases; unmatched bases: 9. The CDR3 spans 15 residues. The germline V gene has CDR1 SGHRS and CDR2 YFSETQ. The CDR3, as DNA: TGCGCCAGCAGCAGAGGGACTAACGGTAAAGAGACCCAGTACTTC. It specifies CASSRGTNGKETQYF.

A few counts support this clonotype. The chain employs TRBV7-9 and TRBJ1-5, with D perhaps TRBD1 (6 bases). Germline CDR1 is SEHNR and CDR2 is FQNEAQ (reference sequence). With 6 bases removed from V and 7 bases from J, the gap between germline ends came to 19 bases. The CDR3 loop spans 15 amino acids. The CDR3 protein is CASRNKTGTEQPQHF. CDR3 coding DNA: TGTGCCAGCAGGAACAAGACAGGAACCGAACAGCCCCAGCATTTT.

This clonotype was seen only a few times. V is TRBV6-2 or TRBV6-3 and J is TRBJ1-2; a possible D gene is TRBD1 (5 bases). In germline, CDR1 is MNHEY, CDR2 SVGEGT. This CDR3 region has 15 residues. V lost 5 bases and J lost 8, with 21 bases in between. CDR3 region: CASSPYRLGAYGYTF. The CDR3, as DNA: TGTGCCAGCAGTCCATACCGGCTCGGGGCTTACGGCTACACCTTC.

This clonotype has at least ten counts. This chain uses TRBV5-6 with TRBJ2-3; D unresolved. In germline, CDR1 is SGHDT, CDR2 YYEEEE. V lost 3 bases and J 1 base, leaving 6 bases between the germline ends. This CDR3 comprises 13 residues. In nucleotides, the CDR3 is TGTGCCAGCAGCTGGACGGGCACAGATACGCAGTATTTT. Translated, it gives CASSWTGTDTQYF.

This clonotype occurred a few times. The chain combines TRBV11-3 with TRBJ1-4; maybe TRBD1 (5 bases). The germline V and J ends were trimmed by 5 bases and 4 bases, with 17 bases remaining between them. Germline values: CDR1 SGHNT, CDR2 YENEEA. The CDR3 length is 16 residues. The CDR3 reads CASSLPYGGDNEKLFF. In DNA form, the CDR3 reads TGTGCCAGCAGCCTACCGTACGGGGGAGATAATGAAAAACTGTTTTTT.

The V gene is TRBV5-4, the J gene TRBJ1-4, with D tentatively TRBD1 (6 bases). The CDR3 covers 17 residues. With 0 bases removed from V and 3 bases from J, the gap between germline ends came to 15 bases. The V gene's germline CDR1 is SGHNT and CDR2 YYREEE (reference sequence). DNA for the CDR3: TGTGCCAGCAGCTTGGGGACAGAGGGAAATTCTAATGAAAAACTGTTTTTT. It translates to CASSLGTEGNSNEKLFF.

The chain combines TRBV6-2 or TRBV6-3 with TRBJ1-2; D is unclear. Germline V gene data show CDR1 as MNHEY and CDR2 as SVGEGT. The CDR3 spans 15 residues. V was cut by 6 bases and J by 6 bases, with 20 bases left in between. The CDR3 DNA reads as TGTGCCAGCAGCGACGTAGGCGGCGGGCGGAATGGCTACACCTTC. Translated: CASSDVGGGRNGYTF.

The chain has TRBV20-1 and TRBJ1-1; possible D gene TRBD1, 6 bases. Between the trimmed V and J ends, which lost 6 bases and 1 base, there was a span of 15 bases. Germline V gives CDR1 DFQATT, CDR2 SNEGSKA (reference sequence). The CDR3 runs 14 residues. The CDR3: CSANPGVRNTEAFF. The CDR3 DNA reads as TGCAGTGCAAACCCAGGGGTTCGGAACACTGAAGCTTTCTTT.

This clonotype was found a few times. V is TRBV5-1 and J is TRBJ2-2; D unclear. The CDR3 loop spans 15 amino acids. The V gene's germline CDR1 is SGHRS and CDR2 YFSETQ. Deletions cut 3 bases from V and 0 bases from J, with 9 bases between. The CDR3 DNA reads TGCGCCAGCAGCTGGACGGACCCGAACACCGGGGAGCTGTTTTTT. Protein: CASSWTDPNTGELFF.

This clonotype has only a few counts. The chain recombines TRBV29-1 with TRBJ1-2; D may be TRBD1 (6 bases). The CDR3 has 12 residues. The germline V and J ends were trimmed by 3 bases and 7 bases, with 12 bases remaining between them. Germline V gene sequence: CDR1 SQVTM, CDR2 ANQGSEA. The CDR3 coding sequence is TGCAGCGTTGACGGGACATCGGGTGGCTACACCTTC. This encodes CSVDGTSGGYTF. Drawing the rest from reference TRBV29-1 and TRBJ1-2, the complete variable domain is SAVISQKPSRDICQRGTSLTIQCQVDSQVTMMFWYRQQPGQSLTLIATANQGSEATYESGFVIDKFPISRPNLTFSTLTVSNMSPEDSSIYLCSVDGTSGGYTFGSGTRLTVV.

This clonotype was observed a few times. The rearrangement joins TRBV11-2 to TRBJ1-4; D is uncertain. The ends were cut back, 2 bases at V and 8 bases at J, with 12 bases in the middle. The CDR3 spans 14 residues. CDR1 and CDR2 (germline): SGHAT, FQNNGV. The CDR3: CASSLREAAEKLFF. The CDR3 nucleotides are TGTGCCAGCAGCTTACGGGAGGCGGCAGAAAAACTGTTTTTT.